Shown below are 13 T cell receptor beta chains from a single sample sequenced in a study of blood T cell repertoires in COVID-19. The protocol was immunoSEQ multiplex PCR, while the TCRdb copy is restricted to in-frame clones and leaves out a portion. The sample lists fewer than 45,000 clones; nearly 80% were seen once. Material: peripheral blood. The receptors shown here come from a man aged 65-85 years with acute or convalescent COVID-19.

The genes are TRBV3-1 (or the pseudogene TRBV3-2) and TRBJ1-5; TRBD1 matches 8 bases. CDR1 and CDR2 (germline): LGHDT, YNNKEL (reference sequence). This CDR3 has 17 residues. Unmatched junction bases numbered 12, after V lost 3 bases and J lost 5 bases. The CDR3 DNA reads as TGTGCCAGCAGCCAGTCCAGGGGGCGCGCTTTGGATCAGCCCCAGCATTTT. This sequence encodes CASSQSRGRALDQPQHF.

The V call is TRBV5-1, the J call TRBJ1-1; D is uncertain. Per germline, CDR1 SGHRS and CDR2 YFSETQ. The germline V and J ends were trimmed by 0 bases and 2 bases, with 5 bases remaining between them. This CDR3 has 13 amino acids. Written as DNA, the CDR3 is TGCGCCAGCAGCTTGGACAGCAACACTGAAGCTTTCTTT. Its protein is CASSLDSNTEAFF.

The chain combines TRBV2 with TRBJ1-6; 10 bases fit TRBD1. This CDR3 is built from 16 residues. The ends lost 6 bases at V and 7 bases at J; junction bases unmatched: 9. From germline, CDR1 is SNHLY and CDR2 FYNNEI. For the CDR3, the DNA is TGTGCCAGCAGCGTTATGGGACAGGGGAACAATTCACCCCTCCACTTT. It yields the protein CASSVMGQGNNSPLHF.

CDR3 loop: CASSGGRGFGNTEAFF. The CDR3 DNA follows: TGTGCCAGTAGCGGCGGCAGGGGTTTCGGGAACACTGAAGCTTTCTTT. This chain joins TRBV19 and TRBJ1-1, with D perhaps TRBD1 (6 bases). Trimming left V 6 bases short and J 1 base short, with 18 bases between. Germline CDR1 and CDR2: LNHDA and SQIVND (reference sequence). The CDR3 consists of 16 residues.

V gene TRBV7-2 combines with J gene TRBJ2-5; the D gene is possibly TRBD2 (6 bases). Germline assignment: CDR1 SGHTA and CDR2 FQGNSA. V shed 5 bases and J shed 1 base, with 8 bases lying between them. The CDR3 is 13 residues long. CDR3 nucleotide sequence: TGTGCCAGCAGCGGGGGGACCCAAGAGACCCAGTACTTC. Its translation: CASSGGTQETQYF.

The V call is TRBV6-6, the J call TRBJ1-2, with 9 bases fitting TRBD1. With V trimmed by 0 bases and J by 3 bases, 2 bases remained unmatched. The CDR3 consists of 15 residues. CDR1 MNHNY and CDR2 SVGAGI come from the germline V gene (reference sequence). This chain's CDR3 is CASSYSTGGYYGYTF. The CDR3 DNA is TGTGCCAGCAGTTACTCCACAGGGGGCTACTATGGCTACACCTTC.

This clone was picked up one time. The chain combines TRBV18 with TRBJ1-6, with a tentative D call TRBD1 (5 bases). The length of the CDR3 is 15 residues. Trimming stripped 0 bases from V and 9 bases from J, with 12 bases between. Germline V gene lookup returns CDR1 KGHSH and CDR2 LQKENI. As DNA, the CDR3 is TGTGCCAGCTCACCACCTCAGGGCGCAAGTTCACCCCTCCACTTT. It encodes CASSPPQGASSPLHF. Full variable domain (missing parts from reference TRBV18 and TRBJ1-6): NAGVMQNPRHLVRRRGQEARLRCSPMKGHSHVYWYRQLPEEGLKFMVYLQKENIIDESGMPKERFSAEFPKEGPSILRIQQVVRGDSAAYFCASSPPQGASSPLHFGNGTRLTVT.

The CDR3 region is CAWSGTVGEQYF. CDR3 DNA sequence: TGTGCCTGGAGTGGGACAGTGGGCGAGCAGTACTTC. V usage is TRBV30 and J usage is TRBJ2-7; a possible D gene is TRBD1 (6 bases). The germline V and J ends were trimmed by 1 base and 6 bases, with 10 bases remaining between them. CDR1 is GTSNPN and CDR2 is SVGIG in the germline V gene (reference sequence). CDR3 size: 12 residues.

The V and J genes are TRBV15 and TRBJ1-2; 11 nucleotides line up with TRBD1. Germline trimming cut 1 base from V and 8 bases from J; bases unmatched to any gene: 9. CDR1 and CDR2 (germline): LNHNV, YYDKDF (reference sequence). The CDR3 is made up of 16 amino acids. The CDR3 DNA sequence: TGTGCCACCAGCAGAGGGGGGACAGGGGGACCTTGGGGCTACACCTTC. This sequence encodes CATSRGGTGGPWGYTF.

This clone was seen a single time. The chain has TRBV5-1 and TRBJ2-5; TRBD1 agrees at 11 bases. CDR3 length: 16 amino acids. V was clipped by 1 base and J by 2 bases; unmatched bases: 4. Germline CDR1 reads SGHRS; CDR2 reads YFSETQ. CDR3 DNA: TGCGCCAGCAGCTTGTGGGGACAGGGGGGACAAGAGACCCAGTACTTC. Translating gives CASSLWGQGGQETQYF.

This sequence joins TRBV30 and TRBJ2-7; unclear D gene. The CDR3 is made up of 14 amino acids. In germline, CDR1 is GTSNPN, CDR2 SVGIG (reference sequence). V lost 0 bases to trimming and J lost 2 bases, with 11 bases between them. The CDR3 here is CAWSVRVGPYEQYF. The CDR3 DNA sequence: TGTGCCTGGAGTGTACGGGTCGGCCCCTACGAGCAGTACTTC.

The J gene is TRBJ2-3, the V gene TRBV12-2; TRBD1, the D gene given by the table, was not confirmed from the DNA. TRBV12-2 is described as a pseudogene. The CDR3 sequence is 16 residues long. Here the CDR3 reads CASRFLTAAVTDTQYF. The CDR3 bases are TGTGCAAGTCGCTTCCTGACAGCCGCCGTCACAGATACGCAGTATTTT.

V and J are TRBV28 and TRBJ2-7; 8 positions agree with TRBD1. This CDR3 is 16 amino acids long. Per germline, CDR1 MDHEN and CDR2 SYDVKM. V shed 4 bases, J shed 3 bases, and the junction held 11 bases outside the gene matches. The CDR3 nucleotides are TGTGCCAGCAGTTGGTCGTTCACAGGGGGAAGCTACGAGCAGTACTTC. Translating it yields CASSWSFTGGSYEQYF.